A selection of T cell receptor beta chains follows, all from one sample in a study of shared clonotypes between healthy human individuals. Profiling relied on immunoSEQ multiplex PCR, and the TCRdb table lists in-frame clones only, not all of them. The sample has nearly 2 million clones, about 95% seen once; the top ten hold 1.2%. Sequencing input: naive CD8+ T cells sorted from blood. These receptors were collected from a man between 18 and 29 years old in good health. CDR3s include the opening cysteine and the closing phenylalanine or tryptophan. D genes are given only for firm matches. Only some rows state a clone size, as once, few, many or a class for expanded clones.

v_call	clone_size	j_call	cdr3_length	d_call	cdr3_aa	cdr3_nt
TRBV9	NA	TRBJ2-1	15	NA	CASSVGATVYNEQFF	TGTGCCAGCAGCGTAGGGGCGACAGTGTACAATGAGCAGTTCTTC
TRBV30	NA	TRBJ2-1	13	NA	CAWSATIVNEQFF	TGTGCCTGGAGTGCGACCATAGTAAATGAGCAGTTCTTC
TRBV9	NA	TRBJ2-7	14	TRBD1	CASSVGDRVDEQYF	TGTGCCAGCAGCGTAGGTGACAGGGTAGACGAGCAGTACTTC
TRBV11-2	NA	TRBJ2-3	14	NA	CASSLNPSTDTQYF	TGTGCCAGCAGCTTGAACCCTAGCACAGATACGCAGTATTTT
TRBV27	NA	TRBJ2-7	15	TRBD2	CASSNRAGGSYEQYF	TGTGCCAGCAGCAACCGAGCGGGAGGGTCCTACGAGCAGTACTTC
TRBV6-5	NA	TRBJ2-3	16	NA	CASSYSQLSSTDTQYF	TGTGCCAGCAGTTACTCGCAACTTAGTAGCACAGATACGCAGTATTTT
TRBV5-1	NA	TRBJ2-5	16	NA	CASSLARDRPQETQYF	TGCGCCAGCAGCTTGGCGAGAGACAGGCCCCAAGAGACCCAGTACTTC
TRBV28	NA	TRBJ2-7	16	NA	CASSPPPGAFSYEQYF	TGTGCCAGCAGCCCTCCCCCCGGGGCATTCTCCTACGAGCAGTACTTC
TRBV5-6	NA	TRBJ2-3	16	TRBD2	CASSLVAGWGTDTQYF	TGTGCCAGCAGCTTGGTAGCGGGATGGGGCACAGATACGCAGTATTTT
TRBV4-3	NA	TRBJ2-5	19	TRBD2	CASSQDLGLAGDMAETQYF	TGCGCCAGCAGCCAAGATTTAGGGCTAGCGGGAGATATGGCAGAGACCCAGTACTTC
TRBV14	NA	TRBJ2-5	12	NA	CASSQWQETQYF	TGTGCCAGCAGCCAGTGGCAAGAGACCCAGTACTTC
TRBV5-5	NA	TRBJ2-7	14	TRBD1	CASSLGDRAYEQYF	TGTGCCAGCAGCTTGGGGGACAGGGCCTACGAGCAGTACTTC
TRBV12-5	NA	TRBJ2-1	16	TRBD1	CASGTSGQGTINEQFF	TGTGCTAGTGGAACCTCTGGACAGGGAACGATCAATGAGCAGTTCTTC
TRBV5-6	NA	TRBJ2-1	15	TRBD2	CASSPGLGLYNEQFF	TGTGCCAGCAGCCCGGGACTAGGGCTTTACAATGAGCAGTTCTTC
TRBV2	NA	TRBJ2-7	17	TRBD1	CASYTVVRTGASYEQYF	TGTGCCAGCTATACCGTCGTAAGGACAGGGGCCTCCTACGAGCAGTACTTC
TRBV6-1	NA	TRBJ1-5	15	TRBD1	CASSDAGGGNQPQHF	TGTGCCAGCAGTGACGCAGGGGGCGGCAATCAGCCCCAGCATTTT
TRBV9	NA	TRBJ1-4	15	NA	CASSAGQATNEKLFF	TGTGCCAGCAGCGCTGGACAAGCAACTAATGAAAAACTGTTTTTT
TRBV6-6	NA	TRBJ1-5	14	NA	CASSSTGSNQPQHF	TGTGCCAGCAGTTCTACCGGGAGCAATCAGCCCCAGCATTTT
TRBV18	NA	TRBJ1-5	14	NA	CASSPDGYGQPQHF	TGTGCCAGCTCACCAGACGGTTACGGTCAGCCCCAGCATTTT
TRBV7-9	once	TRBJ1-4	17	NA	CASSPSSRESFREKLFF	TGTGCCAGCAGCCCTTCGAGCAGGGAGAGTTTTAGGGAAAAACTGTTTTTT
TRBV11-2	once	TRBJ2-4	16	NA	CASSFFGGVAKNIQYF	TGTGCCAGCAGCTTTTTCGGTGGTGTGGCCAAAAACATTCAGTACTTC
TRBV4-1	NA	TRBJ2-1	17	TRBD2	CASSQDRTTSGYNEQFF	TGCGCCAGCAGCCAAGATAGGACGACTAGCGGATACAATGAGCAGTTCTTC
TRBV7-8	NA	TRBJ2-7	14	NA	CASSPPDGLHEQYF	TGTGCCAGCAGCCCTCCGGACGGACTCCACGAGCAGTACTTC
TRBV4-1	once	TRBJ2-4	16	NA	CASSQVQTLAKNIQYF	TGCGCCAGCAGCCAAGTTCAAACACTAGCCAAAAACATTCAGTACTTC
TRBV29-1	NA	TRBJ2-7	11	NA	CSVAGQYEQYF	TGCAGCGTTGCTGGGCAATACGAGCAGTACTTC
TRBV7-9	NA	TRBJ2-2	16	NA	CASSPLESKNTGELFF	TGTGCCAGCAGCCCCTTAGAATCCAAGAACACCGGGGAGCTGTTTTTT
TRBV4-1	NA	TRBJ2-7	14	TRBD1	CASSQRDRVYEQYF	TGCGCCAGCAGCCAACGCGACAGGGTCTACGAGCAGTACTTC
TRBV11-2	NA	TRBJ2-3	15	TRBD1	CASSSTGARTDTQYF	TGTGCCAGCAGCTCGACAGGGGCGAGGACAGATACGCAGTATTTT
TRBV6-1	NA	TRBJ1-5	17	NA	CASSVGHLLYSNQPQHF	TGTGCCAGCAGTGTCGGACACCTACTCTATAGCAATCAGCCCCAGCATTTT
TRBV28	NA	TRBJ1-5	13	NA	CASTPRGNQPQHF	TGTGCCAGCACCCCCCGGGGCAATCAGCCCCAGCATTTT
TRBV10-3	NA	TRBJ2-2	15	NA	CAIADRSLNTGELFF	TGTGCCATTGCCGACAGGTCCTTGAACACCGGGGAGCTGTTTTTT
TRBV4-3	NA	TRBJ2-7	13	NA	CASSQGSNYEQYF	TGCGCCAGCAGCCAAGGGTCAAACTACGAGCAGTACTTC
TRBV5-1	NA	TRBJ1-1	15	NA	CASSLAEGLNTEAFF	TGCGCCAGCAGCTTGGCCGAGGGGTTGAACACTGAAGCTTTCTTT
TRBV6-5	NA	TRBJ2-5	15	TRBD2	CASSSERELQETQYF	TGTGCCAGCAGTTCCGAGCGGGAACTACAAGAGACCCAGTACTTC
TRBV7-6	NA	TRBJ1-5	16	TRBD1	CASSANSRDRGQPQHF	TGTGCCAGCAGCGCCAACTCCCGGGACAGGGGTCAGCCCCAGCATTTT
TRBV7-9	NA	TRBJ2-1	16	TRBD2	CASSALAGKDYNEQFF	TGTGCCAGCAGCGCACTAGCGGGAAAGGATTACAATGAGCAGTTCTTC
TRBV7-9	NA	TRBJ2-1	14	NA	CASSLVTADNEQFF	TGTGCCAGCAGCTTAGTAACGGCGGACAATGAGCAGTTCTTC
TRBV4-1	NA	TRBJ1-6	12	NA	CASSQDRKPLHF	TGCGCCAGCAGCCAAGATCGAAAACCCCTCCACTTT
TRBV7-2	NA	TRBJ2-7	14	NA	CASSLGQSVREQYF	TGTGCCAGCAGCTTAGGACAGTCCGTCAGGGAGCAGTACTTC
TRBV27	NA	TRBJ2-7	16	TRBD1	CASSERTGGRPYEQYF	TGTGCCAGCAGTGAAAGGACAGGGGGTCGACCCTACGAGCAGTACTTC
TRBV5-4	NA	TRBJ1-5	16	TRBD1	CASSWGQGRDNQPQHF	TGTGCCAGCAGCTGGGGACAGGGTCGAGACAATCAGCCCCAGCATTTT
TRBV7-9	NA	TRBJ2-7	13	NA	CASSLGVRYEQYF	TGTGCCAGCAGCTTGGGGGTACGGTACGAGCAGTACTTC
TRBV5-1	few	TRBJ1-2	13	NA	CASSLAGGYGYTF	TGCGCCAGCAGCTTGGCCGGGGGCTATGGCTACACCTTC
TRBV7-7	NA	TRBJ1-5	21	TRBD1	CASRKRDVTGDSGTANQPQHF	TGTGCTAGCAGGAAACGGGACGTAACAGGGGATTCCGGGACGGCCAATCAGCCCCAGCATTTT
TRBV5-5	NA	TRBJ2-7	17	TRBD2	CASSGTSGDFGSYEQYF	TGTGCCAGCAGCGGGACTAGCGGGGACTTCGGGTCCTACGAGCAGTACTTC
TRBV13	NA	TRBJ2-3	17	NA	CASSFSLRGEITDTQYF	TGTGCCAGCAGCTTCTCTTTGCGTGGGGAGATTACAGATACGCAGTATTTT
TRBV5-4	NA	TRBJ1-2	12	NA	CASSLIGDGYTF	TGTGCCAGCAGCTTGATCGGCGATGGCTACACCTTC
TRBV13	NA	TRBJ2-7	15	TRBD1	CASSLSDRAPYEQYF	TGTGCCAGCAGCTTATCGGACAGGGCCCCTTACGAGCAGTACTTC
TRBV5-6	NA	TRBJ1-6	16	TRBD1	CASSLQRTGYSSPLHF	TGTGCCAGCAGCTTGCAAAGGACAGGGTACAGTTCACCCCTCCACTTT
TRBV5-6	once	TRBJ2-7	15	TRBD1	CASSPGQDRTYEQYF	TGTGCCAGCAGCCCGGGACAGGACAGAACCTACGAGCAGTACTTC
TRBV27	NA	TRBJ2-7	14	NA	CASSLGRGAYEQYF	TGTGCCAGCAGCCTAGGGCGCGGAGCCTACGAGCAGTACTTC
TRBV4-3	NA	TRBJ1-6	17	NA	CASSQDLGEGRNSPLHF	TGCGCCAGCAGCCAAGATCTGGGGGAGGGCCGTAATTCACCCCTCCACTTT
TRBV6-5	NA	TRBJ2-6	16	NA	CASSLSAGTGANVLTF	TGTGCCAGCAGTTTGAGTGCAGGGACTGGGGCCAACGTCCTGACTTTC